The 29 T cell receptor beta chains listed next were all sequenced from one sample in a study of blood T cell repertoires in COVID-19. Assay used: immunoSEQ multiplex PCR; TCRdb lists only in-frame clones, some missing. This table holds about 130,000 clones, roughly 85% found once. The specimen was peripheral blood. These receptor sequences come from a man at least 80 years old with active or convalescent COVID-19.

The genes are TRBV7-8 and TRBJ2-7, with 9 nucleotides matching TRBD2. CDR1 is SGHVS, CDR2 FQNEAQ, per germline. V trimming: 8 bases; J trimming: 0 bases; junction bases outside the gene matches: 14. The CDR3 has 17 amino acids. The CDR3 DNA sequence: TGTGCCAGCGAAGCTTCCCCTAGCGGGACGAGCTCCTACGAGCAGTACTTC. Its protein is CASEASPSGTSSYEQYF. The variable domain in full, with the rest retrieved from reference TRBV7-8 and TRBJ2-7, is GAGVSQSPRYKVAKRGQDVALRCDPISGHVSLFWYQQALGQGPEFLTYFQNEAQLDKSGLPSDRFFAERPEGSVSTLKIQRTQQEDSAVYLCASEASPSGTSSYEQYFGPGTRLTVT.

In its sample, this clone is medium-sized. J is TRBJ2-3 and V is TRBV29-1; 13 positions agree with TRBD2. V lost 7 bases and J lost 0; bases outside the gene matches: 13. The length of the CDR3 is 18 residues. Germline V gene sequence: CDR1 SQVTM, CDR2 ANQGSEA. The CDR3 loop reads CSARRTSGGLLSTDTQYF. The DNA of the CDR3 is TGCAGCGCCCGACGGACTAGCGGGGGCCTCTTAAGCACAGATACGCAGTATTTT.

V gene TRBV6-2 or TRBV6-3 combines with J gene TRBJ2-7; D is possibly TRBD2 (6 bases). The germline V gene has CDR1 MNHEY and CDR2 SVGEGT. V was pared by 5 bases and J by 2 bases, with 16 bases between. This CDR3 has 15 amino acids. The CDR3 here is CASSTIKAGTYEQYF. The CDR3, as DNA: TGTGCCAGCAGTACTATCAAAGCGGGTACCTACGAGCAGTACTTC.

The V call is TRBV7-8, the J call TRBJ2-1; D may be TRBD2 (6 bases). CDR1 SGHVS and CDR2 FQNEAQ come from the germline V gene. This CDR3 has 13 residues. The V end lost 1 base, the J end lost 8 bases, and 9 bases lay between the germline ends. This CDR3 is CASSLDGSYEQFF. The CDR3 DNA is TGTGCCAGCAGCTTAGACGGGAGCTATGAGCAGTTCTTC.

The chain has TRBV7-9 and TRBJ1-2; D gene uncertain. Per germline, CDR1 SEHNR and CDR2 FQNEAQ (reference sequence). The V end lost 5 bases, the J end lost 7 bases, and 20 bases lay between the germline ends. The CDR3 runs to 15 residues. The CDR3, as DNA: TGTGCCAGCAGCCCGACTCGACCGGTTACTGGTGGCTACACCTTC. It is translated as CASSPTRPVTGGYTF.

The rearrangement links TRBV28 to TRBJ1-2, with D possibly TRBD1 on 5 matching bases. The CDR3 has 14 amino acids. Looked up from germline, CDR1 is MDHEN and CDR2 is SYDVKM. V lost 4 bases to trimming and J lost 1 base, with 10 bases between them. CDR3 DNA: TGTGCCAGCAGTTCCCCCGACAGTAACTATGGCTACACCTTC. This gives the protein CASSSPDSNYGYTF.

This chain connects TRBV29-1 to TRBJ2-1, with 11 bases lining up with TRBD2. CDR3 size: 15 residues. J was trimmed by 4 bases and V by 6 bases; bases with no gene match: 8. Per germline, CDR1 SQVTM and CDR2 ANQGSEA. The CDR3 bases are TGCAGCGTCACAACTAGCGGGAGCTTTTACAATGAGCAGTTCTTC. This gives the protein CSVTTSGSFYNEQFF.

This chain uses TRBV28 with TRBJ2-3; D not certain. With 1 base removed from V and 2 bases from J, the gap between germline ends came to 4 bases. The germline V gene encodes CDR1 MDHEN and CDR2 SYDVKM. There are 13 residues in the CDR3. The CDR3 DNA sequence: TGTGCCAGCAGTTTATACAACACAGATACGCAGTATTTT. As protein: CASSLYNTDTQYF.

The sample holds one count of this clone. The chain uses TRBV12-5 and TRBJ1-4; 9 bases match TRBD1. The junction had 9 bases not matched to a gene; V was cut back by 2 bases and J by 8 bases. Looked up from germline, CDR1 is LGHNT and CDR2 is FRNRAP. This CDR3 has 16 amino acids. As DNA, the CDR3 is TGTGCTAGTGGTTTGAACTACGGACAGGGGAGCGAAAAACTGTTTTTT. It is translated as CASGLNYGQGSEKLFF.

DNA for the CDR3: TGCAGCGTAAGGACAGTTACTAATGAAAAACTGTTTTTT. It yields the protein CSVRTVTNEKLFF. The rearrangement links TRBV29-1 to TRBJ1-4, with D tentatively TRBD1 (6 bases). The CDR3 spans 13 residues. V gave up 6 bases and J gave up 2 bases, with 10 bases separating them. Germline lookup yields CDR1 SQVTM and CDR2 ANQGSEA.

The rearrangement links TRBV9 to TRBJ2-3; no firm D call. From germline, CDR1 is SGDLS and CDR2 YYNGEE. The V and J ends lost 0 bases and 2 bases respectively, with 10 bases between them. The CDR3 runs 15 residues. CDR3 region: CASSVAGRYTDTQYF. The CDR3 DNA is TGTGCCAGCAGCGTAGCAGGCCGCTACACAGATACGCAGTATTTT. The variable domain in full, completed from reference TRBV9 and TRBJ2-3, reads DSGVTQTPKHLITATGQRVTLRCSPRSGDLSVYWYQQSLDQGLQFLIQYYNGEERAKGNILERFSAQQFPDLHSELNLSSLELGDSALYFCASSVAGRYTDTQYFGPGTRLTVL.

The CDR3, as DNA: TGTGCCATCAGTGAGTCGGGAGCTAGCGGAACCTACAATGAGCAGTTCTTC. Residues: CAISESGASGTYNEQFF. J is TRBJ2-1 and V is TRBV10-3; 7 positions agree with TRBD2. V trimming: 0 bases; J trimming: 2 bases; junction bases outside the gene matches: 7. The V gene's germline CDR1 is ENHRY and CDR2 SYGVKD. The CDR3 consists of 17 residues.

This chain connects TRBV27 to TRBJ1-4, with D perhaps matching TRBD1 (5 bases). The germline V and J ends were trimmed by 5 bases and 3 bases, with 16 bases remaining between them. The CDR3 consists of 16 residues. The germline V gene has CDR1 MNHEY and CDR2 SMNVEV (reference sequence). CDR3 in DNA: TGTGCCAGCAGTATCGGGACTTCCTTCTCTAATGAAAAACTGTTTTTT. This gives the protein CASSIGTSFSNEKLFF. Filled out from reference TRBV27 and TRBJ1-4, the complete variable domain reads EAQVTQNPRYLITVTGKKLTVTCSQNMNHEYMSWYRQDPGLGLRQIYYSMNVEVTDKGDVPEGYKVSRKEKRNFPLILESPSPNQTSLYFCASSIGTSFSNEKLFFGSGTQLSVL.

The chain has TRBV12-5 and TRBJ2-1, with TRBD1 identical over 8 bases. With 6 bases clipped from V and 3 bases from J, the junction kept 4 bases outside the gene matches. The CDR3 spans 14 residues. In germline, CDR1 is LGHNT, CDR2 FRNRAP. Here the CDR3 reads CASGRGQGYNEQFF. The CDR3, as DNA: TGTGCTAGTGGCCGAGGACAGGGCTACAATGAGCAGTTCTTC. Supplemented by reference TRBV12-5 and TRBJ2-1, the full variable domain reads DARVTQTPRHKVTEMGQEVTMRCQPILGHNTVFWYRQTMMQGLELLAYFRNRAPLDDSGMPKDRFSAEMPDATLATLKIQPSEPRDSAVYFCASGRGQGYNEQFFGPGTRLTVL.

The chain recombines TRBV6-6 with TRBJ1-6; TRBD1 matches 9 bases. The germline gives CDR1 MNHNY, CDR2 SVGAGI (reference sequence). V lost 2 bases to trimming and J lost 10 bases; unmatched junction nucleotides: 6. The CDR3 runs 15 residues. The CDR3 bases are TGTGCCAGCAGTTACGTGACAGGGGGAGAGTCACCCCTCCACTTT. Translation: CASSYVTGGESPLHF.

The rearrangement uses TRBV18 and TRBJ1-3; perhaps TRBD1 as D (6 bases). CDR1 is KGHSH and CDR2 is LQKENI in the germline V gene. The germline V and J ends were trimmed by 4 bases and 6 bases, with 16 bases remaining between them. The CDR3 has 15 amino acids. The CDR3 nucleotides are TGTGCCAGCTCACGAGAACGGGGGGGCGAAAACACCATATATTTT. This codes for CASSRERGGENTIYF. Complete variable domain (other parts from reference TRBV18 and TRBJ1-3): NAGVMQNPRHLVRRRGQEARLRCSPMKGHSHVYWYRQLPEEGLKFMVYLQKENIIDESGMPKERFSAEFPKEGPSILRIQQVVRGDSAAYFCASSRERGGENTIYFGEGSWLTVV.

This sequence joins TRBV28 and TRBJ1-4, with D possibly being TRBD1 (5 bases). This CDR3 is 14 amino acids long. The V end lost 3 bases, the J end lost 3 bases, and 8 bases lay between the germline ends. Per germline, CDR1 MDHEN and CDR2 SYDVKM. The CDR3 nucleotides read TGTGCCAGCAGTTTTCGGGGGGCTAATGAAAAACTGTTTTTT. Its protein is CASSFRGANEKLFF.

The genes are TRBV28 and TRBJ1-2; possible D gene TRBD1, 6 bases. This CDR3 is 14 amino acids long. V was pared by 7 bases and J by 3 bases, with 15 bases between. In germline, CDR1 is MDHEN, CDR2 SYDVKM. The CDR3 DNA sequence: TGTGCCAGCACCGACCCGGGGGGCCACTATGGCTACACCTTC. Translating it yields CASTDPGGHYGYTF.

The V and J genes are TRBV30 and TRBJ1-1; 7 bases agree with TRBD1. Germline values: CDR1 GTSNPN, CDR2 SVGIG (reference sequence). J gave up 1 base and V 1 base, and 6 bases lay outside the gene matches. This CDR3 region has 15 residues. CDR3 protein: CAWSGPEGANTEAFF. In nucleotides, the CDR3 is TGTGCCTGGAGTGGCCCGGAGGGGGCGAACACTGAAGCTTTCTTT.

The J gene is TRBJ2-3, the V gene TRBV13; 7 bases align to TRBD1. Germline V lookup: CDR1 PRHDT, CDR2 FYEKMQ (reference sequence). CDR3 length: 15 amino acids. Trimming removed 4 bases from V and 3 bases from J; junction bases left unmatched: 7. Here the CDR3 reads CASSSTGLGTDTQYF. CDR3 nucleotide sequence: TGTGCCAGCAGCTCGACAGGGCTAGGGACAGATACGCAGTATTTT.

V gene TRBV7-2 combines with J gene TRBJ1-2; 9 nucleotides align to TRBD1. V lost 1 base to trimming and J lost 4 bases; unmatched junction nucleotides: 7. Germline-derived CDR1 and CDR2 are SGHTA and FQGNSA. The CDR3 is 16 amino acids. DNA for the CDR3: TGTGCCAGCAGCTTAGTTACAGGGGGCAGGGGCTATGGCTACACCTTC. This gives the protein CASSLVTGGRGYGYTF.

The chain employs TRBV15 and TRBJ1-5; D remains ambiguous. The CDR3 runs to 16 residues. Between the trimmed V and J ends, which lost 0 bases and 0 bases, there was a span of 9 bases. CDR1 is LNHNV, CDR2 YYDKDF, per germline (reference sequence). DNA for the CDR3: TGTGCCACCAGCAGAGATCGGGTTTATAGCAATCAGCCCCAGCATTTT. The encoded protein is CATSRDRVYSNQPQHF.

CDR3 loop: CATSDFALRDRELGCSGNTIYF. CDR3 in DNA: TGTGCCACCAGTGATTTTGCACTCCGGGACAGGGAATTGGGGTGCTCTGGAAACACCATATATTTT. The V gene is TRBV24-1, the J gene TRBJ1-3; TRBD1 aligns across 9 bases. Germline lookup yields CDR1 KGHDR and CDR2 SFDVKD. J lost 0 bases, V lost 1 base, and 18 bases had no gene match. There are 22 residues in the CDR3.

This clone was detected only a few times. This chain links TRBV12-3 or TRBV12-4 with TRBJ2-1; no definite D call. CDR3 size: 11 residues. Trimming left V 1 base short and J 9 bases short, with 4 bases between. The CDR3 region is CASSLDSEQFF. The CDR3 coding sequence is TGTGCCAGCAGTTTAGACAGTGAGCAGTTCTTC.

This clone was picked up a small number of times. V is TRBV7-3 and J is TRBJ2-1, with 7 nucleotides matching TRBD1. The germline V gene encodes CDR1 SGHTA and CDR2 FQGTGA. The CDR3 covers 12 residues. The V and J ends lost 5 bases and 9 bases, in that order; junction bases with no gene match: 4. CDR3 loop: CASSLGGSEQFF. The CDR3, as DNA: TGTGCCAGCAGCCTAGGGGGCTCTGAGCAGTTCTTC. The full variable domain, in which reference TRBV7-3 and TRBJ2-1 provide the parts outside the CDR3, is GAGVSQTPSNKVTEKGKYVELRCDPISGHTALYWYRQSLGQGPEFLIYFQGTGAADDSGLPNDRFFAVRPEGSVSTLKIQRTERGDSAVYLCASSLGGSEQFFGPGTRLTVL.

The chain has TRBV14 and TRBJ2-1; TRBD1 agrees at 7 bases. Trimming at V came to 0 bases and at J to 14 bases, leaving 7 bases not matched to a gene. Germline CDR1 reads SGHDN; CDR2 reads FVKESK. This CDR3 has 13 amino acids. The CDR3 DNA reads TGTGCCAGCAGCCAAGACCAGGGGGACGCTGAGTTCTTC. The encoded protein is CASSQDQGDAEFF.

The CDR3 DNA is TGTGCCAGCACGACCGGGAGGTACAATGAGCAGTTCTTC. Translating gives CASTTGRYNEQFF. This sequence joins TRBV7-9 and TRBJ2-1; 7 positions agree with TRBD2. This CDR3 has 13 amino acids. Losses at the gene ends were 7 bases for V and 4 bases for J; bases not matched to a gene: 4. In germline, CDR1 is SEHNR, CDR2 FQNEAQ (reference sequence). The full variable domain, rest sourced from reference TRBV7-9 and TRBJ2-1, is DTGVSQNPRHKITKRGQNVTFRCDPISEHNRLYWYRQTLGQGPEFLTYFQNEAQLEKSRLLSDRFSAERPKGSFSTLEIQRTEQGDSAMYLCASTTGRYNEQFFGPGTRLTVL.

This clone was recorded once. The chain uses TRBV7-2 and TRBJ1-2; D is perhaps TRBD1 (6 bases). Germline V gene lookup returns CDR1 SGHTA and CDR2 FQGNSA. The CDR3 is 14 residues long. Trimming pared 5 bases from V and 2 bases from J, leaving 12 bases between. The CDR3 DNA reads TGTGCCAGCAGCGCGGACAGCCTAAACTATGGCTACACCTTC. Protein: CASSADSLNYGYTF.

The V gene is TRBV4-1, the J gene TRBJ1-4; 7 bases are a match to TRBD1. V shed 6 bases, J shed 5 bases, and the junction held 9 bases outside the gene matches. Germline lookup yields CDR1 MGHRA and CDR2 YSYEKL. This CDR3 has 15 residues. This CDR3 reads CASSSIDRENEKLFF. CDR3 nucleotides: TGCGCCAGCAGTTCCATCGACAGGGAGAATGAAAAACTGTTTTTT.